The present T cell receptor beta chain was sequenced within a study of T cell responses to AZD1222 COVID-19 vaccine (dated by TCRdb to the early 2020s). In terms of the full investigation: TCR sequencing was performed for 230 to 250 trial participants, of whom some 200 were given two doses of AZD1222 and approximately 25 were given two doses of MenACWY control vaccine. Trial participants were enrolled into age subgroups of 18-55, 56-69 and 70-plus years, which contained approximately 150, 28 and 58 TCR-sequenced participants, respectively.

Comment on this clone: Which antigen it targets is not known. Base qualities are not provided; no much larger clone lies one nucleotide away.

The label giving this sample's time point can be read as: about 28 days (+/-7) after the second vaccine dose. Because spike-specific TCR depth and breadth did not differ between the two schedules, AZD1222 recipients who got a second dose at roughly 4 weeks were pooled with those who got a second dose at roughly 12 weeks. Vaccinee samples came from UK trials COV001 and COV002, including a single-blind randomized controlled phase 2/3 trial of AZD1222 (ChAdOx1 nCoV-19) in healthy adults. For TCRbeta chain sequencing, PBMC samples were collected from trial participants at day 0 and at day 28 after the second dose. V is pruned by 3 bases and J by 5 bases, leaving 4 bases of the junction without a gene match. According to the germline V gene, CDR1 reads MRHNA and CDR2 reads SNTAGT. The CDR3 holds 15 amino acids from the cysteine to the phenylalanine. Only the CDR3 portion is preserved as DNA: 45 bases, with reading frame beginning at the first base.

Points the paper makes about the study in general: A significant rise in spike-specific TCR breadth and depth was observed after two AZD1222 doses relative to day 0 and relative to MenACWY recipients. Epitopes outside the regions mutated in the B.1.351 and B.1.1.7 variants were reportedly recognized by nearly half of the unique spike-specific TCRs. Participants were mostly white British and included more females than males, and it was suggested by the authors that clonal diversity may have been underestimated. The vaccine-associated CD4 TCRs covered the entire spike protein, and the dominant responses fell in regions 160-218 and 743-854. Because no day 14 peak-response samples were available, repertoires were characterized only after the peak T cell response. The 56-69-year group was small, and its depth increase did not reach significance, likely because of low power. Conclusions about previously exposed vaccinees are limited because only a handful of AZD1222 recipients were SARS-CoV-2 seropositive at baseline.

The CDR3 regions of human TCRbeta chains were analyzed by immunosequencing. On the authors' methods: Repertoire TCRs were checked for matches against a reference library of SARS-CoV-2-specific TCRs that had been generated using the MIRA antigen-specificity platform. Breadth was defined as the fraction of unique TCRs that were SARS-CoV-2-associated. Depth was defined as the fraction of total T cells that were SARS-CoV-2-associated. Using the MIRA data, each spike-specific TCR was assigned both to the spike region to which the TCR was reactive and to a CD4 or CD8 class. Log10-transformed breadth and depth values were compared by one-way ANOVA with Sidak's multiple comparisons tests. The source is immuneACCESS, and TCRdb retained only in-frame sequences with V and J called. Part of the clones is not carried over; for the studies checked, unresolved V genes explain less than half of this, and the remainder is unexplained. V and J calls and clone size come straight from that table; D and trimming were deduced from the DNA. This sample lists more than 85,000 clones; 65% to 85% were detected once. The ten largest account for 14% of the sample.

The clonotype originates from an adult who received the AZD1222 COVID-19 vaccine. The chain was built from TRBV6-4 and TRBJ2-1, with 10 bases aligning to TRBD2. Sequences were derived from peripheral blood, sampled 28 days after the second AZD1222 dose. CDR3 sequence: CASSERLAGHNEQFF. The nucleotide sequence reads as follows: TGTGCCAGCAGTGAGAGACTAGCGGGCCACAATGAGCAGTTCTTC.